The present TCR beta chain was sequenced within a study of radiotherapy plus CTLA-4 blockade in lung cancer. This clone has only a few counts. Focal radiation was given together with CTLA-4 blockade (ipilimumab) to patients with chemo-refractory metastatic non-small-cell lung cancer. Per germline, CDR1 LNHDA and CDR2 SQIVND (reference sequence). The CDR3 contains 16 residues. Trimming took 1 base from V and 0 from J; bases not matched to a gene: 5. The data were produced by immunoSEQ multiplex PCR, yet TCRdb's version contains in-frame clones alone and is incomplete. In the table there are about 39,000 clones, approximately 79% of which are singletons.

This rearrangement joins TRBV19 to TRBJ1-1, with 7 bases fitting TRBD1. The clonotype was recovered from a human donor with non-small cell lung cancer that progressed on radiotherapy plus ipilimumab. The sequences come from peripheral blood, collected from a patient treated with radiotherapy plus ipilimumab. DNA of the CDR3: TGTGCCAGTAGTATAGCCAGGGGGAGCATGAACACTGAAGCTTTCTTT. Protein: CASSIARGSMNTEAFF.